This T cell receptor beta chain was sequenced during a study of monozygotic twins with inflammatory bowel disease. In germline, CDR1 is SEHNR, CDR2 FQNEAQ (reference sequence). The CDR3 spans 11 residues. TCR libraries were prepared from roughly 3,700 ng total RNA each. TCRdb reprocessed the 5' RACE reads and stores each CDR3 protein as one record, lacking DNA. The table lists over 120,000 distinct CDR3 sequences. Comment on this clonotype: Its antigen is not known.

Findings of the study overall: By inverse Simpson index, TCRbeta diversity was lower in IBD patients than in healthy co-twins.

The gene calls are TRBV7-9 and TRBJ2-2; the TCRdb call, TRBD1, lacks DNA for checking. What was sequenced was blood. This TCR derives from a human donor with ulcerative colitis or Crohn's disease, or a healthy co-twin of an affected twin (not recorded which). The CDR3 reads CASSLREELFF. The entire variable domain, with the rest obtained from reference TRBV7-9 and TRBJ2-2, is as follows: DTGVSQNPRHKITKRGQNVTFRCDPISEHNRLYWYRQTLGQGPEFLTYFQNEAQLEKSRLLSDRFSAERPKGSFSTLEIQRTEQGDSAMYLCASSLREELFFGEGSRLTVL.